A selection of T cell receptor beta chains follows, all from one sample in a study of response to subunit inactivated influenza vaccine. TCRdb passed the RT-PCR reads through MiXCR, listing each CDR3 protein once. This sample has 500,000 or so distinct CDR3 sequences, with approximately 17% found just once. Here the sequenced sample was CD4+ T cells sorted from PBMCs, taken less than 30 months after vaccination. These receptors all stem from a man in his fifties or sixties who received an inactivated influenza vaccine. Both conserved end residues are part of each CDR3. A D gene is named only where the DNA matches it firmly. The size field is filled for only some rows; it gives once, few, many or a size class.

clone_size: NA
v_call: TRBV7-9
cdr3_length: 14
j_call: TRBJ2-7
d_call: TRBD2
cdr3_aa: CASSFGTSRHEQYF
cdr3_nt: TGTGCCAGCAGCTTTGGGACTAGTAGACACGAGCAGTACTTC

clone_size: NA
v_call: TRBV28
cdr3_length: 14
j_call: TRBJ1-4
d_call: TRBD1
cdr3_aa: CASRPGQGAGKLFF
cdr3_nt: TGTGCCAGCAGGCCGGGACAGGGGGCTGGAAAACTGTTTTTT

clone_size: few
v_call: TRBV29-1
cdr3_length: 12
j_call: TRBJ2-5
d_call: NA
cdr3_aa: CSVRQQQETQYF
cdr3_nt: TGCAGCGTTCGACAACAACAAGAGACCCAGTACTTC

clone_size: NA
v_call: TRBV12-3/TRBV12-4
cdr3_length: 17
j_call: TRBJ1-5
d_call: TRBD1
cdr3_aa: CASSLNQLTGGNQPQHF
cdr3_nt: TGTGCCAGCAGTTTGAATCAGTTGACAGGGGGAAATCAGCCCCAGCATTTT

clone_size: NA
v_call: TRBV9
cdr3_length: 13
j_call: TRBJ2-7
d_call: TRBD1
cdr3_aa: CASSPQGGMGQYF
cdr3_nt: TGTGCCAGCAGCCCACAAGGGGGCATGGGGCAGTACTTC

clone_size: NA
v_call: TRBV20-1
cdr3_length: 15
j_call: TRBJ2-5
d_call: NA
cdr3_aa: CSVTRGTGVQETQYF
cdr3_nt: TGCAGTGTTACTAGGGGGACGGGAGTCCAAGAGACCCAGTACTTC

clone_size: few
v_call: TRBV20-1
cdr3_length: 13
j_call: TRBJ2-7
d_call: TRBD2
cdr3_aa: CSARDRLAYEQYF
cdr3_nt: TGCAGTGCTAGAGACCGACTAGCTTACGAGCAGTACTTC

clone_size: few
v_call: TRBV20-1
cdr3_length: 14
j_call: TRBJ1-1
d_call: NA
cdr3_aa: CSAREPRANTEAFF
cdr3_nt: TGCAGTGCTAGAGAGCCCAGGGCAAACACTGAAGCTTTCTTT

clone_size: NA
v_call: TRBV9
cdr3_length: 16
j_call: TRBJ1-1
d_call: TRBD1
cdr3_aa: CASSVWDRSQNTEAFF
cdr3_nt: TGTGCCAGCAGCGTATGGGACAGGTCCCAGAACACTGAAGCTTTCTTT

clone_size: NA
v_call: TRBV7-2
cdr3_length: 17
j_call: TRBJ2-7
d_call: TRBD2
cdr3_aa: CASSSGLAGVNRVEQYF
cdr3_nt: TGTGCCAGCAGCTCGGGACTAGCGGGAGTAAATAGGGTCGAGCAGTACTTC

clone_size: NA
v_call: TRBV5-1
cdr3_length: 16
j_call: TRBJ2-2
d_call: NA
cdr3_aa: CASSRALGTQTGELFF
cdr3_nt: TGCGCCAGCAGCCGAGCGCTGGGGACTCAAACCGGGGAGCTGTTTTTT

clone_size: few
v_call: TRBV24-1
cdr3_length: 12
j_call: TRBJ1-1
d_call: NA
cdr3_aa: CATRGANTEAFF
cdr3_nt: TGTGCCACCAGAGGCGCGAACACTGAAGCTTTCTTT

clone_size: few
v_call: TRBV6-2/TRBV6-3
cdr3_length: 16
j_call: TRBJ2-6
d_call: NA
cdr3_aa: CASSSPRSSGANVLTF
cdr3_nt: TGTGCCAGCAGTAGCCCCAGGTCCTCTGGGGCCAACGTCCTGACTTTC

clone_size: NA
v_call: TRBV20-1
cdr3_length: 15
j_call: TRBJ2-7
d_call: NA
cdr3_aa: CSAQTGGQISYEQYF
cdr3_nt: TGCAGTGCCCAGACCGGGGGACAGATCTCCTACGAGCAGTACTTC

clone_size: few
v_call: TRBV4-3
cdr3_length: 15
j_call: TRBJ1-6
d_call: NA
cdr3_aa: CASSRRGNMDSPLHF
cdr3_nt: TGCGCCAGCAGCCGACGGGGGAACATGGATTCACCCCTCCACTTT

clone_size: few
v_call: TRBV7-9
cdr3_length: 13
j_call: TRBJ2-3
d_call: NA
cdr3_aa: CASSERVAIRQYF
cdr3_nt: TGTGCCAGCAGCGAACGGGTGGCGATAAGGCAGTATTTT

clone_size: NA
v_call: TRBV3-1
cdr3_length: 11
j_call: TRBJ2-5
d_call: NA
cdr3_aa: CASSQEITQYF
cdr3_nt: TGTGCCAGCAGCCAAGAAATTACCCAGTACTTC

clone_size: NA
v_call: TRBV4-2
cdr3_length: 20
j_call: TRBJ2-1
d_call: TRBD2
cdr3_aa: CASGPVLVGIGTSADNEQFF
cdr3_nt: TGTGCCAGCGGCCCCGTGCTCGTGGGCATCGGGACTAGCGCCGACAATGAGCAGTTCTTC

clone_size: few
v_call: TRBV29-1
cdr3_length: 11
j_call: TRBJ2-5
d_call: NA
cdr3_aa: CSATLQETQYF
cdr3_nt: TGCAGCGCCACCCTCCAAGAGACCCAGTACTTC

clone_size: NA
v_call: TRBV7-2
cdr3_length: 17
j_call: TRBJ2-1
d_call: TRBD2
cdr3_aa: CASSLVGLAGVYNEQFF
cdr3_nt: TGTGCCAGCAGCTTAGTTGGACTAGCGGGAGTTTACAATGAGCAGTTCTTC

clone_size: few
v_call: TRBV21-1
cdr3_length: 15
j_call: TRBJ2-1
d_call: NA
cdr3_aa: CASCRGTGRYNEQFF
cdr3_nt: TGTGCCAGCTGCCGAGGGACAGGGCGCTACAATGAGCAGTTCTTC

clone_size: NA
v_call: TRBV7-2
cdr3_length: 14
j_call: TRBJ1-5
d_call: TRBD1
cdr3_aa: CASSLVEGAGTQHF
cdr3_nt: TGTGCCAGCAGCTTAGTCGAGGGGGCTGGGACCCAGCATTTT

clone_size: few
v_call: TRBV19
cdr3_length: 14
j_call: TRBJ2-2
d_call: NA
cdr3_aa: CASRPGRPTGELFF
cdr3_nt: TGTGCCAGTAGACCCGGACGGCCAACCGGGGAGCTGTTTTTT

clone_size: NA
v_call: TRBV7-9
cdr3_length: 15
j_call: TRBJ1-4
d_call: TRBD1
cdr3_aa: CASSSSGTGDEKLFF
cdr3_nt: TGTGCCAGCAGCTCCTCCGGGACAGGGGATGAAAAACTGTTTTTT

clone_size: many
v_call: TRBV7-8
cdr3_length: 13
j_call: TRBJ2-7
d_call: NA
cdr3_aa: CASSLVGVYEQYF
cdr3_nt: TGTGCCAGCAGCTTAGTTGGGGTTTACGAGCAGTACTTC

clone_size: many
v_call: TRBV12-3/TRBV12-4
cdr3_length: 15
j_call: TRBJ1-5
d_call: NA
cdr3_aa: CASSGGGLGNQPQHF
cdr3_nt: TGTGCCAGCAGTGGTGGGGGCTTGGGCAATCAGCCCCAGCATTTT

clone_size: few
v_call: TRBV4-2
cdr3_length: 15
j_call: TRBJ2-7
d_call: TRBD2
cdr3_aa: CASSQVVAGPYEQYF
cdr3_nt: TGTGCCAGCAGCCAAGTGGTAGCGGGTCCCTACGAGCAGTACTTC

clone_size: few
v_call: TRBV30
cdr3_length: 15
j_call: TRBJ1-4
d_call: NA
cdr3_aa: CAWAWGLGGMEKLFF
cdr3_nt: TGTGCCTGGGCTTGGGGTTTAGGGGGAATGGAAAAACTGTTTTTT

clone_size: few
v_call: TRBV28
cdr3_length: 13
j_call: TRBJ1-6
d_call: NA
cdr3_aa: CASRSDVNSPLHF
cdr3_nt: TGTGCCAGCAGGTCGGATGTGAATTCACCCCTCCACTTT

clone_size: many
v_call: TRBV27
cdr3_length: 13
j_call: TRBJ2-1
d_call: NA
cdr3_aa: CASSLRGVNEQFF
cdr3_nt: TGTGCCAGCAGTTTAAGGGGCGTTAATGAGCAGTTCTTC

clone_size: many
v_call: TRBV7-2
cdr3_length: 15
j_call: TRBJ1-1
d_call: TRBD1
cdr3_aa: CASSFGQGGNTEAFF
cdr3_nt: TGTGCCAGCAGCTTTGGACAGGGCGGGAACACTGAAGCTTTCTTT